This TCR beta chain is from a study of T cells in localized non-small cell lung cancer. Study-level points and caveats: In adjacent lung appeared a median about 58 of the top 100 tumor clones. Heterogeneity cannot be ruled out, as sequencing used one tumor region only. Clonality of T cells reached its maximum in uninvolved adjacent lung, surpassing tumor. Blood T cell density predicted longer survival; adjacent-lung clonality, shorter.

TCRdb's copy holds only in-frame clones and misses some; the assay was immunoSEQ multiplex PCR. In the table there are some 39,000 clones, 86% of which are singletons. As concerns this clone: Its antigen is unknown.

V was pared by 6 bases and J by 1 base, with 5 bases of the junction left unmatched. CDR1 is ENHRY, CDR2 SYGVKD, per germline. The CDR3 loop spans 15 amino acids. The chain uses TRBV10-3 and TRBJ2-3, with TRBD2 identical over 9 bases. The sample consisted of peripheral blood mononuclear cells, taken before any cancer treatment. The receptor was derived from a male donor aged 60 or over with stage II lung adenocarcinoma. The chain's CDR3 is CAIRLSGSRTDTQYF. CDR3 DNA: TGTGCCATCAGGCTTAGCGGGAGCCGCACAGATACGCAGTATTTT.